A single sample is the source of the 20 T cell receptor beta chains below, sequenced in a study of spatial heterogeneity in lung cancer (dated by TCRdb to about 2019). Library generation was performed with 5' RACE. These reads were obtained on a NextSeq 500. TCRdb reran the public reads through fastp at Q25 and MiXCR, keeping productive beta chains. Each CDR3 protein gets just one entry, which takes the most common genes and DNA from the rows behind it. The sample table records tens of thousands of distinct CDR3 sequences; about 14% of these occur just once. The ten largest account for about 7.1% of the sample. The sample's time point label, decoded: sample taken at primary tumor resection. Whole RNA extracted from tumor and nontumor lung tissue, or from cryopreserved PBMC samples, was used for TCR sequencing without cell sorting. Sequences were derived from PBMCs, sampled at surgery. Receptor source: a male donor with early-stage non-small cell lung cancer.

The chain links TRBV11-2 to TRBJ2-3; 13 bases are shared with TRBD2. This CDR3 comprises 15 residues. V gave up 4 bases and J gave up 8 bases; unmatched junction bases: 6. Germline CDR1 is SGHAT and CDR2 is FQNNGV. For the CDR3, the DNA is TGTGCCAGCAGCTCCGAGGGACTAGCGGGACCTACGCAGTATTTT. Translated: CASSSEGLAGPTQYF.

The chain joins TRBV11-1 to TRBJ2-1, with 7 bases fitting TRBD1. V was pared by 5 bases and J by 3 bases, with 4 bases of the junction left unmatched. This CDR3 is 14 amino acids long. Germline assignment: CDR1 SGHAT and CDR2 FQDESV (reference sequence). As DNA, the CDR3 is TGTGCCAGCAGCCCCCGGGACAGCTACAATGAGCAGTTCTTC. This codes for CASSPRDSYNEQFF.

At least ten counts were recorded for this clonotype. This chain connects TRBV5-1 to TRBJ2-7, with 9 bases aligning to TRBD2. CDR1 SGHRS and CDR2 YFSETQ come from the germline V gene. The CDR3 loop spans 14 amino acids. The V segment lost 0 bases and the J segment 6 bases; nucleotides outside the gene matches: 4. The DNA for the CDR3 is TGCGCCAGCAGCTTGGTAGCGGGAGTCTTCGAGCAGTACTTC. It codes for CASSLVAGVFEQYF.

There are a few counts of this clonotype. The chain links TRBV5-1 to TRBJ1-2; D is ambiguous. Trimming removed 6 bases from V and 0 bases from J, with 12 bases in between. The CDR3 has 14 residues. Germline CDR1 is SGHRS and CDR2 is YFSETQ. As DNA, the CDR3 is TGCGCCAGCAAGCCGGACGGCTCTAACTATGGCTACACCTTC. The encoded protein is CASKPDGSNYGYTF.

There are a few counts of this clonotype. The gene calls are TRBV20-1 and TRBJ2-7, with D maybe TRBD1 (7 bases). Trimming took 6 bases from V and 1 from J, leaving 10 bases between them. CDR1 is DFQATT, CDR2 SNEGSKA, per germline (reference sequence). The CDR3 runs 12 residues. CDR3 bases: TGCAGTGCGGAGGGACAGTCCTACGAGCAGTACTTC. This encodes CSAEGQSYEQYF.

This clonotype has ten or more counts. The chain is built from TRBV14 and TRBJ2-7; D may correspond to TRBD1 or TRBD2 (5 bases each). Trimming removed 4 bases from V and 0 bases from J, with 13 bases in between. This CDR3 is built from 15 residues. CDR1 SGHDN and CDR2 FVKESK come from the germline V gene. The CDR3 protein is CASSLGTASSYEQYF. In nucleotides, the CDR3 is TGTGCCAGCAGCCTTGGGACCGCGAGCTCCTACGAGCAGTACTTC.

This clonotype was detected only a few times. The genes are TRBV5-4 and TRBJ2-3, with TRBD1 identical over 8 bases. The CDR3 loop spans 14 amino acids. Germline CDR1 SGHNT, CDR2 YYREEE (reference sequence). The junction had 6 bases not matched to a gene; V was cut back by 4 bases and J by 5 bases. The CDR3 here is CASSRMDREDTQYF. CDR3 coding DNA: TGTGCCAGCAGCCGGATGGACAGGGAAGATACGCAGTATTTT.

The genes are TRBV6-6 and TRBJ1-1; D may be TRBD1 (5 bases). V was shortened by 4 bases and J by 4 bases, with 16 bases between the two germline ends. This CDR3 region has 15 residues. Germline CDR1 reads MNHNY; CDR2 reads SVGAGI (reference sequence). The CDR3 nucleotides are TGTGCCAGCAGTTGTCCCCCGGGAAGGGGCACTGAAGCTTTCTTT. Translated, it gives CASSCPPGRGTEAFF.

This chain connects TRBV2 to TRBJ2-1; D unclear. This CDR3 spans 15 amino acids. Germline V gene lookup returns CDR1 SNHLY and CDR2 FYNNEI. V was shortened by 3 bases and J by 9 bases, with 18 bases between the two germline ends. In DNA, the CDR3 is TGTGCCAGCAGTGAGGGCTCCGGGCCTTGGGGTGAGCAGTTCTTC. It translates to CASSEGSGPWGEQFF.

This clonotype has a count of ten or more. The V gene is TRBV29-1, the J gene TRBJ2-7; weak D call: TRBD2 (6 bases). This CDR3 has 12 residues. In germline, CDR1 is SQVTM, CDR2 ANQGSEA. V lost 5 bases and J lost 7, with 15 bases in between. CDR3 region: CSVRGTPGEQYF. DNA for the CDR3: TGCAGCGTTCGCGGGACCCCGGGGGAGCAGTACTTC.

This clonotype was recorded many times. The chain employs TRBV20-1 and TRBJ1-3; D unresolved. Germline V gene sequence: CDR1 DFQATT, CDR2 SNEGSKA (reference sequence). This CDR3 region has 12 residues. Trimming took 6 bases from V and 0 from J, leaving 6 bases between them. In DNA, the CDR3 is TGCAGTGCGAGGTCCTCTGGAAACACCATATATTTT. It specifies CSARSSGNTIYF.

The chain employs TRBV5-1 and TRBJ2-7; no definite D call. The germline V gene encodes CDR1 SGHRS and CDR2 YFSETQ. This CDR3 comprises 15 residues. V was pared by 0 bases and J by 2 bases, with 12 bases between. The CDR3 bases are TGCGCCAGCAGCTTGGATGTCTGGCCTCCCTACGAGCAGTACTTC. Its protein is CASSLDVWPPYEQYF.

This clonotype showed up many times. The rearrangement joins TRBV4-3 to TRBJ2-3, with D perhaps matching TRBD1 (6 bases). The CDR3 contains 18 residues. From germline, CDR1 is LGHNA and CDR2 YSLEER. V was clipped by 0 bases and J by 1 base, with 17 bases between them. The CDR3 DNA follows: TGCGCCAGCAGCCAAGAGGGTAGGGTCGCAGGGGGCACAGATACGCAGTATTTT. This sequence encodes CASSQEGRVAGGTDTQYF.

This clonotype was seen more than once but under ten times. The V call is TRBV5-1, the J call TRBJ2-7; D not resolved. Germline CDR1 reads SGHRS; CDR2 reads YFSETQ. V dropped 1 base and J dropped 0 bases, with 8 bases sitting between them. This CDR3 is built from 14 residues. The CDR3 bases are TGCGCCAGCAGCTTGACTCACCGCTCCTACGAGCAGTACTTC. Translated: CASSLTHRSYEQYF.

CDR3 coding DNA: TGTGCCAGCAGTTTGGACGGTGGGGATACGCAGTATTTT. Encoded protein: CASSLDGGDTQYF. This chain joins TRBV27 and TRBJ2-3; D is unclear. Trimming took off 3 bases at V and 6 bases at J, with 10 bases between the two ends. This CDR3 is 13 amino acids long. Germline CDR1 MNHEY, CDR2 SMNVEV (reference sequence).

The CDR3 here is CASSPPLGGYTF. The DNA for the CDR3 is TGTGCCAGCTCACCCCCGTTGGGTGGCTACACCTTC. The rearrangement joins TRBV18 to TRBJ1-2; the D is unclear. Trimming pared 3 bases from V and 7 bases from J, leaving 9 bases between. This CDR3 contains 12 residues. The germline V gene has CDR1 KGHSH and CDR2 LQKENI.

This sequence joins TRBV7-9 and TRBJ2-4, with 9 bases aligning to TRBD1. The V and J ends lost 1 base and 3 bases, in that order; junction bases with no gene match: 4. Germline CDR1 is SEHNR and CDR2 is FQNEAQ (reference sequence). The CDR3 contains 16 residues. CDR3 sequence (DNA): TGTGCCAGCAGCTTAGGGGGACAGGGAGTCAAAAACATTCAGTACTTC. Amino acids: CASSLGGQGVKNIQYF.

The J gene is TRBJ2-7, the V gene TRBV21-1; the table gives TRBD2 as D, unverified against the DNA. TRBV21-1 is a pseudogene locus. This CDR3 has 16 residues. CDR3 nucleotide sequence: TGTGCCAGCAGCAAAGAGGGTAGCAGGAGTCGTCGCGAGCAGTACTTC. Encoded protein: CASSKEGSRSRREQYF.

This clonotype was detected a few times. V and J are TRBV24-1 and TRBJ2-7, with D possibly TRBD2 on 5 matching bases. V lost 5 bases, J lost 0 bases, and 7 bases lay in between. In germline, CDR1 is KGHDR, CDR2 SFDVKD. The CDR3 has 13 residues. The CDR3 loop is CATSVGSSYEQYF. As DNA, the CDR3 is TGTGCCACCAGTGTGGGGAGCTCCTACGAGCAGTACTTC.

V usage is TRBV6-1 and J usage is TRBJ1-5; D possibly corresponds to TRBD1 (5 bases). Trimming took off 0 bases at V and 9 bases at J, with 9 bases between the two ends. CDR3 length: 13 amino acids. The V gene's germline CDR1 is MNHNS and CDR2 SASEGT. In DNA form, the CDR3 reads TGTGCCAGCAGTGAAGCGGGGGGTTCGCCCCAGCATTTT. Its translation is CASSEAGGSPQHF.